This T cell receptor (beta chain) appears in the sequencing data of a study of blood T cell repertoires in COVID-19. Study background: In each case, the material was cDNA or gDNA derived from T cells, B-cell-depleted T cells, or PBMCs.

The V segment lost 0 bases and the J segment 4 bases; nucleotides outside the gene matches: 6. CDR3 length: 17 residues. CDR1 is SGHTA, CDR2 FQGNSA, per germline. Using immunoSEQ multiplex PCR, the repertoire was profiled, and TCRdb retains in-frame clones only, with some absent. The sample contains roughly 41,000 clones, more than 75% of which appear only once. This chain joins TRBV7-2 and TRBJ2-2; 9 nucleotides line up with TRBD1. The TCR originated in a human donor in a cohort sampled during active COVID-19. The sample taken for sequencing was peripheral blood. The CDR3 loop is CASSLAGQGGGTGELFF. CDR3 sequence (DNA): TGTGCCAGCAGCTTAGCGGGACAGGGTGGTGGCACCGGGGAGCTGTTTTTT.